The 5 T cell receptor beta chains presented below share a single source sample, sequenced in a study of CD8 T cells in Susac syndrome. A quantity of roughly 0.5 to 1 ug RNA underwent reverse transcription using random hexamers. A single record per CDR3 protein comes from TCRdb applying MiXCR to the immunoSEQ multiplex PCR reads. This table holds 120,000 or so distinct CDR3 sequences, roughly 95% found once. The source material was CD4+ T cells from PBMCs. The receptors here all came from a human donor with Susac syndrome.

This chain uses TRBV7-9 with TRBJ1-1; weak D call: TRBD1 (6 bases). The CDR3 sequence is 15 residues long. V gave up 5 bases and J gave up 5 bases, with 18 bases separating them. CDR1 and CDR2 (germline): SEHNR, FQNEAQ (reference sequence). The DNA of the CDR3 is TGTGCCAGCAGCAGCCAAGGGGGGCTTAGGACTGAAGCTTTCTTT. Translating it yields CASSSQGGLRTEAFF.

The chain uses TRBV29-1 and TRBJ2-3; no definite D call. Germline CDR1 reads SQVTM; CDR2 reads ANQGSEA. The CDR3 totals 15 residues. V gave up 0 bases and J gave up 2 bases, with 12 bases separating them. CDR3 bases: TGCAGCGTTGAAGATTGGGCAGAACTCACAGATACGCAGTATTTT. This encodes CSVEDWAELTDTQYF.

The V gene is TRBV30, the J gene TRBJ2-2; D is perhaps TRBD1 (6 bases). V was cut by 0 bases and J by 6 bases, with 20 bases left in between. CDR3 length equals 17 residues. Germline V CDR1 and CDR2: GTSNPN, SVGIG (reference sequence). In nucleotides, the CDR3 is TGTGCCTGGAGTGTACCCGAGAACCGACAGGTCGCCGGGGAGCTGTTTTTT. This gives the protein CAWSVPENRQVAGELFF.

The chain uses TRBV29-1 and TRBJ2-3, with 8 bases that match TRBD2. J gave up 1 base and V 3 bases, and 3 bases lay outside the gene matches. The CDR3 has 14 amino acids. Germline CDR1 SQVTM, CDR2 ANQGSEA. CDR3 sequence reads: CSVDGAGGTDTQYF. For the CDR3, the DNA is TGCAGCGTTGACGGAGCGGGGGGCACAGATACGCAGTATTTT.

The chain carries TRBV30 and TRBJ2-6, with D unresolved. The ends were cut back, 5 bases at V and 2 bases at J, with 7 bases in the middle. The germline CDR1 and CDR2 sequences are GTSNPN and SVGIG (reference sequence). The CDR3 totals 13 residues. As DNA, the CDR3 is TGTGCCTGGGCAGGCACTGGGGCCAACGTCCTGACTTTC. This codes for CAWAGTGANVLTF.